This TCR beta chain was identified during a study of T cell responses to AZD1222 COVID-19 vaccine. The CDR3 runs to 14 residues. The V segment lost 2 bases and the J segment 2 bases; nucleotides outside the gene matches: 3. The germline gives CDR1 SGHDT, CDR2 YYEEEE. Some clones are missing from TCRdb's copy, which holds only in-frame ones; the method was immunoSEQ multiplex PCR. The data show around 160,000 clones, with about 93% seen just once and 1.9% held by the top ten. This chain uses TRBV5-6 with TRBJ2-5; the match to TRBD2 covers 7 bases. The material was peripheral blood, obtained on day 0 of AZD1222 vaccination. The TCR was taken from an adult in good health. CDR3: CASSFRRGQETQYF. The CDR3 DNA sequence: TGTGCCAGCAGCTTTAGGCGGGGGCAAGAGACCCAGTACTTC. Variable domain in full (rest from reference TRBV5-6 and TRBJ2-5): DAGVTQSPTHLIKTRGQQVTLRCSPKSGHDTVSWYQQALGQGPQFIFQYYEEEERQRGNFPDRFSGHQFPNYSSELNVNALLLGDSALYLCASSFRRGQETQYFGPGTRLLVL.